Below, one TCR beta chain is given with its context. Its antigen is unidentified. The sample originates from a study of shared clonotypes between healthy human individuals. In the study overall: Samples came from a couple of female and a few male donors aged 18 to 49. General study findings and limits: The generation probabilities recorded for non-shared clonotypes fell below those of clonotypes shared by all four donors. What limited the represented genetic and exposure-history diversity was the small number of donors.

The CDR3 contains 12 residues. Germline V gives CDR1 SGHRS, CDR2 YFSETQ. V shed 7 bases and J shed 5 bases, with 12 bases lying between them. The data were produced by immunoSEQ multiplex PCR, yet TCRdb's version contains in-frame clones alone and is incomplete. The sample has approximately 2.5 million clones; 80% to 95% are singletons. Input material: naive CD4+ T cells from PBMCs. Subset noted: CD45RA+ positively selected. This receptor was taken from a man aged 18 to 30 in good health. Some clones in this sample may be carry-over from other donors' samples. The chain couples TRBV5-1 to TRBJ2-5, with D perhaps TRBD2 (5 bases). The CDR3 DNA sequence: TGCGCCAGCCGCGAGTTAGCGGAGACCCAGTACTTC. Translation gives CASRELAETQYF.